The 19 T cell receptor beta chains in this list originate from one sample, sequenced in a study of cytomegalovirus exposure and HLA in healthy donors. Both 60 Vbeta primers and 13 Jbeta primers went into the PCR. TCRdb's copy holds only in-frame clones and misses some; the assay was immunoSEQ multiplex PCR. Here the sample spans about 93,000 clones, roughly 80% being singletons. Sequencing was performed on PBMCs. The source is a boy aged 10-17 years in good health and CMV-seronegative.

The chain joins TRBV27 to TRBJ1-1; possible D gene TRBD1, 6 bases. Trimming shortened V by 0 bases and J by 8 bases, and 13 bases separated the two germline ends. Per germline, CDR1 MNHEY and CDR2 SMNVEV (reference sequence). The CDR3 consists of 14 residues. The CDR3 is CASSLSYIDREAFF. CDR3 coding DNA: TGTGCCAGCAGTTTATCTTATATAGACAGGGAAGCTTTCTTT.

In its sample, this clone is large. The chain has TRBV7-9 and TRBJ1-4; 7 bases line up with TRBD1. The CDR3 runs 15 residues. V lost 5 bases, J lost 5 bases, and 8 bases stayed unmatched. CDR1 SEHNR and CDR2 FQNEAQ come from the germline V gene (reference sequence). The CDR3 loop is CASSPPGQHNEKLFF. Here the CDR3 DNA reads TGTGCCAGCAGCCCCCCGGGACAGCACAATGAAAAACTGTTTTTT. Based on the CDR3 plus reference TRBV7-9 and TRBJ1-4, the full variable domain is DTGVSQNPRHKITKRGQNVTFRCDPISEHNRLYWYRQTLGQGPEFLTYFQNEAQLEKSRLLSDRFSAERPKGSFSTLEIQRTEQGDSAMYLCASSPPGQHNEKLFFGSGTQLSVL.

This clone was detected once. The genes are TRBV4-1 and TRBJ1-5, with TRBD1 identical over 7 bases. The germline V gene encodes CDR1 MGHRA and CDR2 YSYEKL. V lost 6 bases, J lost 9 bases, and 11 bases stayed unmatched. There are 14 residues in the CDR3. CDR3 in DNA: TGCGCCAGCAGTTCCGCAGGGGGGCGAAGGCCCCAGCATTTT. Protein product: CASSSAGGRRPQHF.

This clone was observed a few times. The V gene is TRBV29-1, the J gene TRBJ1-1; 7 bases fit TRBD1. The germline V gene has CDR1 SQVTM and CDR2 ANQGSEA. This CDR3 has 13 amino acids. V lost 7 bases to trimming and J lost 1 base; unmatched junction nucleotides: 6. The CDR3 sequence is CSGSTGKNTEAFF. CDR3 DNA: TGCAGCGGCTCGACAGGGAAGAACACTGAAGCTTTCTTT.

Worth noting for this clone: Relative to the germline gene, one junction end is altered; a read error may explain this. The V and J genes are TRBV30 and TRBJ1-2, with 12 bases lining up with TRBD1. The germline CDR1 and CDR2 sequences are GTSNPN and SVGIG (reference sequence). The CDR3 has 13 amino acids. CDR3 amino acids: CAWGTGGGYDYTF. CDR3 nucleotides: TGTGCCTGGGGGACAGGGGGCGGCTATGACTACACCTTC.

The sample holds a few counts of this clone. The chain couples TRBV4-2 to TRBJ1-4; D gene unclear. V gave up 3 bases and J gave up 12 bases, with 14 bases separating them. Per germline, CDR1 LGHNA and CDR2 YNFKEQ. The CDR3 loop spans 13 amino acids. The chain's CDR3 is CASSQATSRELFF. CDR3 coding DNA: TGTGCCAGCAGCCAGGCCACTTCGAGGGAACTGTTTTTT.

The sample holds one count of this clone. The chain carries TRBV25-1 and TRBJ2-2; TRBD1 is a possible D gene (5 bases). This CDR3 has 13 residues. V dropped 7 bases and J dropped 5 bases, with 11 bases sitting between them. Germline-derived CDR1 and CDR2 are MGHDK and SYGVNS. The CDR3 loop is CASTGHSTGELFF. As DNA, the CDR3 is TGTGCCAGCACAGGACACTCGACCGGGGAGCTGTTTTTT.

The CDR3 sequence: CASSQGHELYNEQFF. Written as DNA, the CDR3 is TGTGCCAGCAGCCAGGGCCACGAGTTATACAATGAGCAGTTCTTC. The rearrangement joins TRBV14 to TRBJ2-1; D not resolved. Trimming left V 3 bases short and J 4 bases short, with 13 bases between. Per the germline V gene, CDR1 is SGHDN and CDR2 is FVKESK. There are 15 residues in the CDR3.

V usage is TRBV7-6 and J usage is TRBJ1-1, with TRBD1 matching over 9 bases. The CDR3 covers 17 residues. The V and J ends lost 5 bases and 0 bases, in that order; junction bases with no gene match: 10. Germline V CDR1 and CDR2: SGHVS, FNYEAQ. CDR3 amino acids: CASSQTGGLSMNTEAFF. Written as DNA, the CDR3 is TGTGCCAGCAGCCAGACAGGGGGTCTGTCCATGAACACTGAAGCTTTCTTT.

This chain connects TRBV30 to TRBJ1-2, with 7 positions matching TRBD1. The CDR3 has 14 amino acids. Germline CDR1 is GTSNPN and CDR2 is SVGIG (reference sequence). J gave up 6 bases and V 7 bases, and 14 bases lay outside the gene matches. This CDR3 is CAYASGRGSDGYTF. The CDR3 bases are TGTGCCTACGCCTCGGGCAGGGGGAGCGATGGCTACACCTTC.

V and J are TRBV6-5 and TRBJ1-3; TRBD1 might be the D (5 bases). The length of the CDR3 is 16 residues. V was shortened by 4 bases and J by 0 bases, with 13 bases between the two germline ends. The germline V gene encodes CDR1 MNHEY and CDR2 SVGAGI. In DNA, the CDR3 is TGTGCCAGCAGTTCCACCCCGACAGCCTCTGGAAACACCATATATTTT. Its protein product is CASSSTPTASGNTIYF.

This clone occurred a few times. The genes are TRBV5-4 and TRBJ2-1; 10 nucleotides agree with TRBD1. Germline lookup yields CDR1 SGHNT and CDR2 YYREEE (reference sequence). The CDR3 is 14 residues long. The trim removed 4 bases at V and 8 bases at J, leaving 6 bases unmatched. CDR3 loop: CASSGTGETDEQFF. The CDR3 DNA follows: TGTGCCAGCAGCGGGACAGGGGAAACTGATGAGCAGTTCTTC.

The chain employs TRBV5-6 and TRBJ1-1; D not certain. The V end was cut by 2 bases, the J end by 4 bases, with 9 bases between. The CDR3 length is 13 residues. Germline lookup yields CDR1 SGHDT and CDR2 YYEEEE. The CDR3 DNA is TGTGCCAGCAGCTTTCGGCCAGGCACTGAAGCTTTCTTT. It encodes CASSFRPGTEAFF. The full variable domain, with the rest looked up from reference TRBV5-6 and TRBJ1-1, is DAGVTQSPTHLIKTRGQQVTLRCSPKSGHDTVSWYQQALGQGPQFIFQYYEEEERQRGNFPDRFSGHQFPNYSSELNVNALLLGDSALYLCASSFRPGTEAFFGQGTRLTVV.

V is TRBV7-2 and J is TRBJ1-1; the D gene is possibly TRBD1 (6 bases). This CDR3 has 13 residues. Trimming took off 4 bases at V and 6 bases at J, with 12 bases between the two ends. Germline values: CDR1 SGHTA, CDR2 FQGNSA. The CDR3 sequence is CASSSGTQPEAFF. CDR3 in DNA: TGTGCCAGCAGCTCTGGGACACAGCCTGAAGCTTTCTTT.

The chain recombines TRBV19 with TRBJ2-7; maybe TRBD1 (6 bases). Germline V gene sequence: CDR1 LNHDA, CDR2 SQIVND (reference sequence). V was cut by 3 bases and J by 2 bases, with 8 bases left in between. This CDR3 spans 13 amino acids. Written as DNA, the CDR3 is TGTGCCAGTAGTATGGCAGGGGCCTACGAGCAGTACTTC. It encodes CASSMAGAYEQYF. The whole variable domain, filled in from reference TRBV19 and TRBJ2-7, reads DGGITQSPKYLFRKEGQNVTLSCEQNLNHDAMYWYRQDPGQGLRLIYYSQIVNDFQKGDIAEGYSVSREKKESFPLTVTSAQKNPTAFYLCASSMAGAYEQYFGPGTRLTVT.

This clone was observed a single time. The chain is built from TRBV10-3 and TRBJ2-2; 12 bases align to TRBD2. Germline assignment: CDR1 ENHRY and CDR2 SYGVKD. The CDR3 has 14 amino acids. J lost 3 bases, V lost 10 bases, and 3 bases had no gene match. CDR3: CATGLAGYTGELFF. DNA for the CDR3: TGTGCCACAGGACTAGCGGGGTACACCGGGGAGCTGTTTTTT.

This sequence joins TRBV28 and TRBJ1-5, with 8 bases identical to TRBD1. The V gene's germline CDR1 is MDHEN and CDR2 SYDVKM. Germline trimming cut 7 bases from V and 5 bases from J; bases unmatched to any gene: 13. CDR3 length equals 16 residues. The CDR3 DNA follows: TGTGCCAGCAAATTCCGAGGACAGGGCAAATATCAGCCCCAGCATTTT. Its protein product is CASKFRGQGKYQPQHF.

This chain uses TRBV7-8 with TRBJ1-5, with D uncertain. Germline CDR1 SGHVS, CDR2 FQNEAQ. The V gene lost 1 base and the J gene lost 5 bases, with 9 bases spanning the gap. The CDR3 spans 14 residues. CDR3 sequence (DNA): TGTGCCAGCAGCTTAGGGCTGGACTATCAGCCCCAGCATTTT. Translating it yields CASSLGLDYQPQHF. Full variable domain (remainder filled in from reference TRBV7-8 and TRBJ1-5): GAGVSQSPRYKVAKRGQDVALRCDPISGHVSLFWYQQALGQGPEFLTYFQNEAQLDKSGLPSDRFFAERPEGSVSTLKIQRTQQEDSAVYLCASSLGLDYQPQHFGDGTRLSIL.

This clone has only a few counts. The genes are TRBV7-6 and TRBJ2-1; 7 bases align to TRBD1. Germline lookup yields CDR1 SGHVS and CDR2 FNYEAQ. With 6 bases clipped from V and 7 bases from J, the junction kept 9 bases outside the gene matches. The CDR3 consists of 14 residues. For the CDR3, the DNA is TGTGCCAGCAGTACCGGGACAGAGGTAAATGAGCAGTTCTTC. Translating it yields CASSTGTEVNEQFF.